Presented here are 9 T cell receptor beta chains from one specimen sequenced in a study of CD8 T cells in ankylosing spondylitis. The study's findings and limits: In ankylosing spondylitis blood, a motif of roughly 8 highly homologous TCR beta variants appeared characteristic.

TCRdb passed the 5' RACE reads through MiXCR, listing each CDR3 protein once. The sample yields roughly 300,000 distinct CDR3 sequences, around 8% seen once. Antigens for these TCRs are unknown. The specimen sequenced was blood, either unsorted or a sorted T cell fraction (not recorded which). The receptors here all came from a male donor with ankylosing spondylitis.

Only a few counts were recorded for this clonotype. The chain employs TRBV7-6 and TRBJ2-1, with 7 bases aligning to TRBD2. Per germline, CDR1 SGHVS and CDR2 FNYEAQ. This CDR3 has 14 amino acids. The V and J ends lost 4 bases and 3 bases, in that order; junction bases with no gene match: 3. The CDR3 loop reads CASSSSSGYNEQFF. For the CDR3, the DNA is TGTGCCAGCAGCTCCTCTAGCGGCTACAATGAGCAGTTCTTC.

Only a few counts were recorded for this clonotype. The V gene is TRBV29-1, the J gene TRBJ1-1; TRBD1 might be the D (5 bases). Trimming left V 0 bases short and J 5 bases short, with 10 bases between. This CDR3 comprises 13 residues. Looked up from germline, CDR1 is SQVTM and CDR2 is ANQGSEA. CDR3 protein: CSVEDPRGTEAFF. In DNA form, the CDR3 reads TGCAGCGTTGAAGATCCGAGGGGAACTGAAGCTTTCTTT.

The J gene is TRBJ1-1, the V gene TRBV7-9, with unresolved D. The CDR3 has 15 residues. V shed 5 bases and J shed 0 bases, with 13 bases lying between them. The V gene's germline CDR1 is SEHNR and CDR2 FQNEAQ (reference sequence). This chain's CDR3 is CASSLPLFMNTEAFF. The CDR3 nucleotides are TGTGCCAGCAGCCTGCCCCTTTTCATGAACACTGAAGCTTTCTTT.

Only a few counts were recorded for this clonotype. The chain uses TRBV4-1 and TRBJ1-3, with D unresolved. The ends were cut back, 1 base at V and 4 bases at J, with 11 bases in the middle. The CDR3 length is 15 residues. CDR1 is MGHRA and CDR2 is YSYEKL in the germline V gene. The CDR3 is CASSQGLSDGNTIYF. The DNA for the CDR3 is TGCGCCAGCAGCCAAGGGCTTTCAGACGGAAACACCATATATTTT.

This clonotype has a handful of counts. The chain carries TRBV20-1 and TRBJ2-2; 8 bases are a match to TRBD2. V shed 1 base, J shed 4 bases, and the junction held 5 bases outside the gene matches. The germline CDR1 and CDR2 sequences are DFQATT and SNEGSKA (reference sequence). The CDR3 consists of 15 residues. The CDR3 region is CSARAGLAGTGELFF. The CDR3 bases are TGCAGTGCTAGAGCAGGACTAGCAGGCACCGGGGAGCTGTTTTTT.

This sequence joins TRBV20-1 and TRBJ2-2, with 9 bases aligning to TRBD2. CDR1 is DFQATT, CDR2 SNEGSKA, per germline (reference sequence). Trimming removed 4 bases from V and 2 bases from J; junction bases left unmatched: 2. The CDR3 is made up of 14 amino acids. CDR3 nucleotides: TGCAGTGCTACAGCGGGGGGTAACACCGGGGAGCTGTTTTTT. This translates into CSATAGGNTGELFF.

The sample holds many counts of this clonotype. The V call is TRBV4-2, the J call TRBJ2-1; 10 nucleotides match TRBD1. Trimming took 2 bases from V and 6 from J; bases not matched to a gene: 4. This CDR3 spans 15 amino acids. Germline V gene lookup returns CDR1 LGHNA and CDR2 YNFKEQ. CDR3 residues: CASSQPGQGSNEQFF. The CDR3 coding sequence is TGTGCCAGCAGCCAACCGGGACAGGGGAGCAATGAGCAGTTCTTC.

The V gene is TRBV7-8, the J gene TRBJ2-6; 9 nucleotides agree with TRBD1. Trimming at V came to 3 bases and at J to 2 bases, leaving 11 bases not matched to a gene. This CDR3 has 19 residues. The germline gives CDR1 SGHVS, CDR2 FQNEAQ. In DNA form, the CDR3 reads TGTGCCAGCAGCTTGGCCCCCACAGGGGGCTTCCCTGGGGCCAACGTCCTGACTTTC. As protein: CASSLAPTGGFPGANVLTF.

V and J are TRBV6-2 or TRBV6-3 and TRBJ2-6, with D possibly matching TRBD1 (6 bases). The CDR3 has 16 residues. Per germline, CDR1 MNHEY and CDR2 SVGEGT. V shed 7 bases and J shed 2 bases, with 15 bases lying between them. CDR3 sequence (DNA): TGTGCCAGCACTAAGCCCCAGGGGACTGGGGCCAACGTCCTGACTTTC. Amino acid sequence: CASTKPQGTGANVLTF.